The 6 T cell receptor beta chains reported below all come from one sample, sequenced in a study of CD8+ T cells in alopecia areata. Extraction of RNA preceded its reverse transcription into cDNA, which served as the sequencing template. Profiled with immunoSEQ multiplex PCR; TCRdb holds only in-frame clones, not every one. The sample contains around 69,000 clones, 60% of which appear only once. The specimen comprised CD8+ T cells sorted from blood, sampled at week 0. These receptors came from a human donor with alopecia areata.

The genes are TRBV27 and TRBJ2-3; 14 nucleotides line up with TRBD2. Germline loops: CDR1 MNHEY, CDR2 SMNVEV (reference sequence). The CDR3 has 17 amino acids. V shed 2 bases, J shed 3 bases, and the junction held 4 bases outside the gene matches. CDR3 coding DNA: TGTGCCAGCAGTTTAAACCGACTAGCGGGAGGGACAGATACGCAGTATTTT. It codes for CASSLNRLAGGTDTQYF.

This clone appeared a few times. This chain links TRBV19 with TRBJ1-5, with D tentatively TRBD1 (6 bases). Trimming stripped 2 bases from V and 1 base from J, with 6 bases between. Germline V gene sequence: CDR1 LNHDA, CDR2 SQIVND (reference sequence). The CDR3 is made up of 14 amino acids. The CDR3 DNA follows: TGTGCCAGTAGTATAAGGGGGAGCAATCAGCCCCAGCATTTT. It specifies CASSIRGSNQPQHF. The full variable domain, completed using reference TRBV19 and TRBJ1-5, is DGGITQSPKYLFRKEGQNVTLSCEQNLNHDAMYWYRQDPGQGLRLIYYSQIVNDFQKGDIAEGYSVSREKKESFPLTVTSAQKNPTAFYLCASSIRGSNQPQHFGDGTRLSIL.

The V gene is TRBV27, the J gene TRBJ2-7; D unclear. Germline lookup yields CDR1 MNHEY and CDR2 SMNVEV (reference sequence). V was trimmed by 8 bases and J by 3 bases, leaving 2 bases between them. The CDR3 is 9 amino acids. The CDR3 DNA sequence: TGTGCCAGCGGCTACGAGCAGTACTTC. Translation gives CASGYEQYF.

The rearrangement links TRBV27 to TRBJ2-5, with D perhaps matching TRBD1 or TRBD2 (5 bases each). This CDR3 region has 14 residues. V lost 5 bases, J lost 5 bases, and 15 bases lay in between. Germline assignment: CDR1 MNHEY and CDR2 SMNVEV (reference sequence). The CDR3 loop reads CASSSPSRGETQYF. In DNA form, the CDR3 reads TGTGCCAGCAGTAGCCCGTCGAGGGGTGAGACCCAGTACTTC.

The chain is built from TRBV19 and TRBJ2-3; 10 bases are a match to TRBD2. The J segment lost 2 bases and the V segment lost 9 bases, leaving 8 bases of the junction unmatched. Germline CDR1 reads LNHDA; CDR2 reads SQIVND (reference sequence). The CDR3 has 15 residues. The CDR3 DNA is TGTGCCAGCGCTCAGACTAGCGGGTCCACAGATACGCAGTATTTT. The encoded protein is CASAQTSGSTDTQYF.

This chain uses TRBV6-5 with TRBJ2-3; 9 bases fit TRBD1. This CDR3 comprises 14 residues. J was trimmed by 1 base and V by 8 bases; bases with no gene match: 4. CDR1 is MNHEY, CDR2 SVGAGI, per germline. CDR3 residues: CASGWTGGTDTQYF. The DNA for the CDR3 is TGTGCCAGCGGGTGGACAGGGGGCACAGATACGCAGTATTTT.